This entry is about one T cell receptor beta chain. This clonotype appeared many times. No antigen is known for it. No quality values exist for individual bases; no much larger clone is one base distant. The source of the sample is a study of CD8+CD57+ T cells in acquired aplastic anemia (dated by TCRdb to the late 2010s). Background on the whole study: DNA extracted from sorted CD4+ and CD8+ cells had a mean of around 3 ug, with a range of roughly 0.19 to 27.4 ug. CD8+CD57+ expansion was defined as a frequency above the mean frequency observed in healthy subjects. The study at large found these results: Around 30 CD8+ CDR3 sequences were shared between patients and controls but appeared highly expressed in patients and within their immunodominant clones. Patients and healthy controls showed no significant difference in CD8+ Simpson's diversity (P=0.060).

Patients chosen for sequencing had shown expansion of CD8+CD57+ cells by flow cytometry. Every patient had severe acquired aplastic anemia, diagnosed using the International Study of Aplastic Anemia and Agranulocytosis and Camitta criteria. No patient had received any therapy when blood was sampled. In this study, sorted CD4+ and CD8+ T cells from the blood of healthy subjects and of severe aplastic anemia patients had their TCR repertoires deep-sequenced. Patients were enrolled under clinicaltrials.gov protocols 00001620, 01623167, 00001397, 00071045, 00081523 and 00961064 in the USA. Ficoll-Paque density gradient centrifugation was used to isolate peripheral blood mononuclear cells. Before DNA was extracted, CD4+ and CD8+ T cells were sorted using either FACS or magnetic beads. Profiling of TCR beta VDJ combinations and CDR3 sequences used genomic DNA as the template. TCR repertoire sequencing was run on an Illumina HiSeq 2000. From the authors' description of their analysis: Repertoires were assessed using TRBV/TRBJ rearrangement plots, CDR3 size and DJ length profiles, and Simpson's diversity index. The immunodominant clone was defined as the most abundant DNA sequence in deep sequencing data. CDR3 amino acid sequences were screened for sharing across subjects and were compared with published repertoires and the VDJdb database. TCRdb trimmed the raw reads at Q25, called clones with MiXCR and kept productive beta chains. Rows are unified per CDR3 protein, each entry keeping the most common DNA and genes. TCRdb's processing, not the authors', yielded these V and J calls. A total of about 40,000 distinct CDR3 sequences appear in this sample, approximately 63% of them only once. The ten largest make up 59% of the sample.

V and J are truncated by 5 bases and 3 bases respectively, leaving an intervening sequence of 10 bases. CDR1 SEHNR and CDR2 FQNEAQ are derived from the germline V gene (reference sequence). The CDR3 sequence holds 13 residues, the cysteine and phenylalanine included. The only DNA kept is the CDR3, 39 bases in frame from the first base. This TCR derives from a human donor with aplastic anemia. The specimen sequenced was sorted CD4+, CD8+, or CD8+CD57+ T cells (not recorded which) from PBMCs. The rearranged chain carries TRBV7-9 and TRBJ1-1; no D gene can be assigned with confidence. The CDR3 region: CASSNPLYTEAFF. The DNA sequence is given as TGTGCCAGCAGCAACCCGCTGTACACTGAAGCTTTCTTT.